These 32 T cell receptor beta chains were sequenced from one sample in a study of control samples from healthy donors and cancer patients. TCRdb's copy holds only in-frame clones and misses some; the assay was immunoSEQ multiplex PCR. The sample holds about 160,000 clones, roughly 94% seen once. Sequencing input: PBMCs. The receptors derive from a man between 60 and 75 years old with colorectal cancer.

This clone was found once. J is TRBJ1-1 and V is TRBV28; D might be TRBD1 (5 bases). V shed 7 bases and J shed 6 bases, with 21 bases lying between them. The CDR3 loop spans 15 amino acids. CDR1 is MDHEN, CDR2 SYDVKM, per germline. CDR3 DNA sequence: TGTGCCAGCAACACAGGTCCCCTGCTCCCCGCTGAAGCTTTCTTT. Amino acid sequence: CASNTGPLLPAEAFF.

The genes are TRBV9 and TRBJ2-1; no clear D gene. Germline CDR1 is SGDLS and CDR2 is YYNGEE. This CDR3 region has 16 residues. Trimming removed 0 bases at V and 2 bases at J, with 12 bases between. The CDR3 loop reads CASSVDTVLAYNEQFF. For the CDR3, the DNA is TGTGCCAGCAGCGTAGACACAGTTTTGGCCTACAATGAGCAGTTCTTC.

The rearrangement uses TRBV3-1 (or the pseudogene TRBV3-2) and TRBJ1-1, with 9 bases lining up with TRBD1. The CDR3 covers 15 residues. Germline CDR1 and CDR2: LGHDT and YNNKEL (reference sequence). V dropped 3 bases and J dropped 1; count of bases not matched to a gene: 3. CDR3 nucleotides: TGTGCCAGCAGCCACCTGACAGGGGGGAACACTGAAGCTTTCTTT. Translating it yields CASSHLTGGNTEAFF.

This clone was counted a single time. The chain combines TRBV30 with TRBJ2-1, with TRBD1 identical over 7 bases. Germline V gene sequence: CDR1 GTSNPN, CDR2 SVGIG (reference sequence). The CDR3 totals 14 residues. With 3 bases clipped from V and 0 bases from J, the junction kept 2 bases outside the gene matches. CDR3 protein: CAWRDRSSYNEQFF. CDR3 bases: TGTGCCTGGAGGGACAGGAGCTCCTACAATGAGCAGTTCTTC.

This chain uses TRBV19 with TRBJ2-5; D not resolved. The V gene's germline CDR1 is LNHDA and CDR2 SQIVND (reference sequence). Trimming took off 4 bases at V and 3 bases at J, with 12 bases between the two ends. The CDR3 is 14 residues long. DNA of the CDR3: TGTGCCAGTAGTACTACTACTCGGGAAGAGACCCAGTACTTC. Translated, it gives CASSTTTREETQYF.

The rearrangement uses TRBV29-1 and TRBJ2-1; a weak D match, TRBD2 (6 bases). The CDR3 loop spans 13 amino acids. Germline V gene data show CDR1 as SQVTM and CDR2 as ANQGSEA. The V end was cut by 7 bases, the J end by 0 bases, with 10 bases between. The CDR3 is CSGRGGSYNEQFF. The CDR3 coding sequence is TGCAGCGGGCGGGGAGGCTCCTACAATGAGCAGTTCTTC.

V gene TRBV4-1 combines with J gene TRBJ1-6; D remains unclear. Germline CDR1 reads MGHRA; CDR2 reads YSYEKL. The V gene lost 0 bases and the J gene lost 10 bases, with 7 bases spanning the gap. This CDR3 contains 13 residues. The CDR3 loop is CASSQDTSSPLHF. In DNA form, the CDR3 reads TGCGCCAGCAGCCAAGATACGTCCTCACCCCTCCACTTT.

This clone was picked up one time. The genes are TRBV5-3 and TRBJ1-1; perhaps TRBD1 as D (5 bases). Being an ORF, TRBV5-3 has a function that is uncertain. Trimming shortened V by 1 base and J by 0 bases, and 7 bases separated the two germline ends. The CDR3 consists of 14 residues. The CDR3 DNA is TGTGCCAGAAGCTTGACACAGGTGAACACTGAAGCTTTCTTT. This gives the protein CARSLTQVNTEAFF.

The chain employs TRBV5-1 and TRBJ1-3; the D gene is possibly TRBD1 (6 bases). This CDR3 has 14 residues. Germline lookup yields CDR1 SGHRS and CDR2 YFSETQ. V was pared by 7 bases and J by 0 bases, with 11 bases between. CDR3 protein: CASYAGDSGNTIYF. The CDR3 DNA reads TGCGCCAGCTACGCAGGGGACTCTGGAAACACCATATATTTT.

The chain has TRBV5-1 and TRBJ2-5; 7 positions agree with TRBD1. This CDR3 has 15 amino acids. The germline gives CDR1 SGHRS, CDR2 YFSETQ. Unmatched junction bases numbered 14, after V lost 7 bases and J lost 5 bases. This chain's CDR3 is CASCEGTASRETQYF. The CDR3 coding sequence is TGCGCCAGCTGCGAAGGGACAGCCTCCCGGGAGACCCAGTACTTC.

This clone has just one count. This chain joins TRBV18 and TRBJ1-3, with 8 nucleotides matching TRBD1. This CDR3 is built from 14 residues. J lost 1 base, V lost 4 bases, and 0 bases had no gene match. Germline V gene data show CDR1 as KGHSH and CDR2 as LQKENI. The CDR3 DNA follows: TGTGCCAGCTCACGACAGGGGTCTGGAAACACCATATATTTT. Its translation is CASSRQGSGNTIYF.

The chain recombines TRBV13 with TRBJ2-7, with D possibly TRBD2 on 7 matching bases. The germline V and J ends were trimmed by 3 bases and 2 bases, with 17 bases remaining between them. The germline V gene encodes CDR1 PRHDT and CDR2 FYEKMQ (reference sequence). CDR3 length: 16 residues. The CDR3 DNA is TGTGCCAGCAGCTTCCTTGGAGGGGGGGCCGCCTACGAGCAGTACTTC. Translated: CASSFLGGGAAYEQYF.

The CDR3 bases are TGTGCCATCCCCATCGGGTCGGGGGGCCCTGGGACAGATTATGGCTACACCTTC. Translation gives CAIPIGSGGPGTDYGYTF. The chain is built from TRBV10-3 and TRBJ1-2; 7 bases map to TRBD1. Germline V CDR1 and CDR2: ENHRY, SYGVKD. Trimming at V came to 8 bases and at J to 5 bases, leaving 23 bases not matched to a gene. CDR3 length: 18 amino acids.

The chain recombines TRBV29-1 with TRBJ1-1; D unclear. Germline assignment: CDR1 SQVTM and CDR2 ANQGSEA. This CDR3 has 13 residues. Trimming took off 5 bases at V and 0 bases at J, with 10 bases between the two ends. This CDR3 is CSVKSGLNTEAFF. CDR3 DNA sequence: TGCAGCGTTAAGTCGGGGTTGAACACTGAAGCTTTCTTT.

The V call is TRBV11-3, the J call TRBJ2-5; the match to TRBD2 covers 7 bases. Germline V lookup: CDR1 SGHNT, CDR2 YENEEA. Trimming removed 5 bases from V and 1 base from J; junction bases left unmatched: 10. The CDR3 runs 16 residues. In DNA form, the CDR3 reads TGTGCCAGCAGCCTCGGGACTACAAGTTCCCAAGAGACCCAGTACTTC. It yields the protein CASSLGTTSSQETQYF.

The J gene is TRBJ1-2, the V gene TRBV7-2; 7 positions match TRBD1. This CDR3 has 14 amino acids. CDR1 SGHTA and CDR2 FQGNSA come from the germline V gene. The ends lost 5 bases at V and 4 bases at J; junction bases unmatched: 7. The CDR3 region has the DNA TGTGCCAGCAGCCAAGGGGGCAAAGCCTATGGCTACACCTTC. This codes for CASSQGGKAYGYTF.

The chain's CDR3 is CSVEYDSYEQYF. For the CDR3, the DNA is TGCAGCGTTGAGTATGACAGCTACGAGCAGTACTTC. The gene calls are TRBV29-1 and TRBJ2-7, with D possibly being TRBD1 (5 bases). Germline values: CDR1 SQVTM, CDR2 ANQGSEA. CDR3 length: 12 residues. V was clipped by 3 bases and J by 3 bases, with 9 bases between them.

This chain joins TRBV3-1 (or the pseudogene TRBV3-2) and TRBJ1-1; D may be TRBD1 (5 bases). The CDR3 sequence is 14 residues long. Looked up from germline, CDR1 is LGHDT and CDR2 is YNNKEL (reference sequence). With 5 bases removed from V and 1 base from J, the gap between germline ends came to 11 bases. DNA of the CDR3: TGTGCCAGCAGCTCACTTCAGGGGAACACTGAAGCTTTCTTT. Translation: CASSSLQGNTEAFF.

The chain recombines TRBV10-3 with TRBJ1-6, with D possibly being TRBD1 (6 bases). The V gene's germline CDR1 is ENHRY and CDR2 SYGVKD. This CDR3 contains 15 residues. Trimming left V 2 bases short and J 9 bases short, with 14 bases between. CDR3 coding DNA: TGTGCCATCAGTGAGGAAGGGGGGGCTACTTCACCCCTCCACTTT. Its protein product is CAISEEGGATSPLHF.

The chain employs TRBV19 and TRBJ1-4, with D uncertain. This CDR3 is built from 13 residues. Germline loops: CDR1 LNHDA, CDR2 SQIVND (reference sequence). The germline V and J ends were trimmed by 6 bases and 2 bases, with 7 bases remaining between them. The CDR3 DNA is TGTGCCAGTAGAACACAGACTAATGAAAAACTGTTTTTT. As protein: CASRTQTNEKLFF.

The chain uses TRBV5-6 and TRBJ2-7; D is perhaps TRBD2 (6 bases). The CDR3 sequence is 13 residues long. Germline lookup yields CDR1 SGHDT and CDR2 YYEEEE. Trimming stripped 2 bases from V and 5 bases from J, with 11 bases between. In DNA form, the CDR3 reads TGTGCCAGCAGCTTAGGATGGGGGGACGAGCAGTACTTC. This translates into CASSLGWGDEQYF.

Only a few counts were recorded for this clone. The V call is TRBV25-1, the J call TRBJ1-5; D perhaps matches TRBD1 (5 bases). V lost 2 bases to trimming and J lost 6 bases, with 11 bases between them. This CDR3 spans 14 amino acids. Germline CDR1 MGHDK, CDR2 SYGVNS. CDR3 coding DNA: TGTGCCAGCAGTGAAGGGACCGGGTTTCAGCCCCAGCATTTT. It specifies CASSEGTGFQPQHF.

The CDR3 DNA follows: TGCGCCAGCAGTCCGGGCGGGACAGGGACCTACGAGCAGTACTTC. This encodes CASSPGGTGTYEQYF. The chain couples TRBV5-1 to TRBJ2-7, with TRBD1 matching 9 bases. CDR1 SGHRS and CDR2 YFSETQ come from the germline V gene. The CDR3 covers 15 residues. V lost 5 bases and J lost 2; bases outside the gene matches: 8.

CDR3 sequence: CASSETAPRETQYF. CDR3 nucleotides: TGTGCCAGCAGTGAGACAGCTCCTCGGGAGACCCAGTACTTC. The chain uses TRBV6-1 and TRBJ2-5, with D possibly matching TRBD1 (5 bases). This CDR3 has 14 residues. V was shortened by 3 bases and J by 5 bases, with 13 bases between the two germline ends. Germline V gene sequence: CDR1 MNHNS, CDR2 SASEGT.

The chain employs TRBV7-9 and TRBJ1-1; 9 positions match TRBD1. This CDR3 is 17 amino acids long. Germline-derived CDR1 and CDR2 are SEHNR and FQNEAQ (reference sequence). V shed 6 bases and J 4 bases; nucleotides not matched to a gene: 15. The CDR3 region is CASSPNMPGTGPTEAFF. In DNA, the CDR3 is TGTGCCAGCAGTCCTAACATGCCCGGGACAGGGCCCACTGAAGCTTTCTTT.

The CDR3 protein is CASSQDYPYSGVGTDTQYF. The CDR3 nucleotides read TGTGCCAGCAGCCAAGATTACCCCTACTCGGGGGTAGGCACAGATACGCAGTATTTT. The chain has TRBV3-1 (or the pseudogene TRBV3-2) and TRBJ2-3; D perhaps matches TRBD2 (6 bases). The CDR3 extends over 19 amino acids. Trimming took 0 bases from V and 1 from J, leaving 20 bases between them. Per the germline V gene, CDR1 is LGHDT and CDR2 is YNNKEL (reference sequence).

The chain joins TRBV18 to TRBJ1-2; D is undetermined. The germline V gene encodes CDR1 KGHSH and CDR2 LQKENI. Trimming left V 3 bases short and J 3 bases short, with 14 bases between. CDR3 length equals 15 residues. CDR3 residues: CASSPSDGLHYGYTF. For the CDR3, the DNA is TGTGCCAGCTCACCCTCGGACGGATTACACTATGGCTACACCTTC.

This clone was seen once. The chain links TRBV7-9 to TRBJ1-2; D is perhaps TRBD1 (6 bases). The CDR3 length is 16 residues. Per germline, CDR1 SEHNR and CDR2 FQNEAQ (reference sequence). V was shortened by 0 bases and J by 7 bases, with 18 bases between the two germline ends. CDR3 region: CASSLAGPRGPAGYTF. DNA of the CDR3: TGTGCCAGCAGCTTAGCGGGGCCGCGGGGGCCGGCTGGCTACACCTTC.

The chain couples TRBV29-1 to TRBJ2-1; D unclear. CDR3 length: 14 residues. Germline V lookup: CDR1 SQVTM, CDR2 ANQGSEA. The V and J ends lost 3 bases and 0 bases respectively, with 9 bases between them. The CDR3 bases are TGCAGCGTTGACCAATCCGGCTCCTACAATGAGCAGTTCTTC. It encodes CSVDQSGSYNEQFF.

The V and J genes are TRBV5-1 and TRBJ1-2, with D uncertain. This CDR3 is built from 14 residues. Germline CDR1 is SGHRS and CDR2 is YFSETQ. Trimming took off 4 bases at V and 6 bases at J, with 16 bases between the two ends. The chain's CDR3 is CASSGQVEENGYTF. CDR3 DNA: TGCGCCAGCAGCGGTCAGGTAGAGGAGAATGGCTACACCTTC.

This chain joins TRBV6-1 and TRBJ2-7; 11 bases line up with TRBD1. Germline V gives CDR1 MNHNS, CDR2 SASEGT. After removal of 1 base from V and 2 bases from J, the junction contained 4 bases not matched to a gene. The CDR3 consists of 16 residues. This chain's CDR3 is CASSEGTGGRPYEQYF. The CDR3 DNA reads as TGTGCCAGCAGTGAAGGGACAGGGGGCAGGCCCTACGAGCAGTACTTC.

This chain joins TRBV6-5 and TRBJ1-2, with 9 bases fitting TRBD1. This CDR3 spans 15 amino acids. J gave up 8 bases and V 7 bases, and 14 bases lay outside the gene matches. Germline V gene sequence: CDR1 MNHEY, CDR2 SVGAGI. CDR3 sequence (DNA): TGTGCCAGCAATAAACCGGGACAGGGAATAGACGGCTACACCTTC. Protein sequence: CASNKPGQGIDGYTF.